This is a list of T cell receptor beta chains from one sample in a study of T-cell memory formation after mild COVID-19. One entry per CDR3 protein results from TCRdb running MiXCR on the 5' RACE reads. The sample contains approximately 440,000 distinct CDR3 sequences, over 15% of which appear only once. The sample comprised PBMCs or a T cell subset sorted from them (not recorded which). The receptors stem from an adult woman who had mild COVID-19 (a few samples of this study predate the infection). Cell type and time point are not known. The CDR3 runs from the conserved cysteine through the conserved F or W. A D gene is named only where the DNA matches it firmly. Only part of the rows carry a size: once, few, many, or a class if the clone is expanded.

v_gene	d_gene	j_gene	abundance	CDR3aa	CDR3nt
TRBV7-2	TRBD2	TRBJ2-3	few	CASSSPGGVLAESTDTQYF	TGTGCCAGCAGCTCCCCCGGGGGGGTCCTAGCGGAATCCACAGATACGCAGTATTTT
TRBV7-9	NA	TRBJ1-2	NA	CASSSRDSNFYGYTF	TGTGCCAGCAGCTCTCGAGACAGTAACTTCTATGGCTACACCTTC
TRBV12-3/TRBV12-4	TRBD2	TRBJ2-7	few	CASSPPGRRLYEQYF	TGTGCCAGCAGTCCCCCCGGGAGGAGGCTCTACGAGCAGTACTTC
TRBV20-1	NA	TRBJ1-6	NA	CSARERPNSPLHF	TGCAGTGCTAGAGAGCGACCAAACTCACCCCTCCACTTT
TRBV5-1	TRBD1	TRBJ2-3	NA	CASSLGPQGSSTDTQYF	TGCGCCAGCAGCTTGGGCCCACAGGGGAGTAGCACAGATACGCAGTATTTT
TRBV12-3/TRBV12-4	TRBD1	TRBJ2-2	NA	CASTLTGASNTGELFF	TGTGCCAGCACCTTGACAGGGGCTTCGAACACCGGGGAGCTGTTTTTT
TRBV6-5	TRBD2	TRBJ2-7	few	CASKGLAAYEQYF	TGTGCCAGCAAGGGACTAGCGGCCTACGAGCAGTACTTC
TRBV25-1	TRBD2	TRBJ2-3	many	CASSEWSREGVADTQYF	TGTGCCAGCAGTGAATGGTCACGGGAGGGAGTCGCAGATACGCAGTATTTT
TRBV4-3	TRBD2	TRBJ2-5	NA	CASSSLTSGNQETQYF	TGCGCCAGCAGCAGCTTGACTAGCGGAAACCAAGAGACCCAGTACTTC
TRBV20-1	TRBD1	TRBJ2-7	few	CSAREGRGSLYEQYF	TGCAGTGCTAGAGAAGGCAGGGGGTCCCTCTACGAGCAGTACTTC
TRBV6-6	NA	TRBJ1-2	NA	CASIRPPDYGYTF	TGTGCCAGCATAAGGCCCCCAGACTATGGCTACACCTTC
TRBV6-5	NA	TRBJ1-2	few	CASSYLGFGYTF	TGTGCCAGCAGTTATCTGGGATTTGGCTACACCTTC
TRBV3-1	NA	TRBJ2-7	NA	CASSQDRAGRFNEQYF	TGTGCCAGCAGCCAAGATAGGGCAGGGCGCTTTAACGAGCAGTACTTC
TRBV7-9	NA	TRBJ1-1	NA	CASARDIWNTEAFF	TGTGCCAGCGCCAGGGACATTTGGAACACTGAAGCTTTCTTT
TRBV7-3	TRBD1	TRBJ2-6	few	CASSPRTGAPGANVLTF	TGTGCCAGCAGCCCGCGCACAGGGGCTCCTGGGGCCAACGTCCTGACTTTC
TRBV29-1	NA	TRBJ1-2	few	CSALGGDYGYTF	TGCAGCGCGCTGGGGGGTGACTATGGCTACACCTTC
TRBV7-9	NA	TRBJ2-1	NA	CASSLSGGTDYNEQFF	TGTGCCAGCAGCCTGTCGGGCGGAACGGACTACAATGAGCAGTTCTTC
TRBV27	NA	TRBJ1-2	few	CASSPTWGVSGYTF	TGTGCCAGCAGTCCGACGTGGGGGGTCTCTGGCTACACCTTC
TRBV20-1	TRBD1	TRBJ1-5	NA	CGIHPGGGISNQPQHF	TGCGGTATCCACCCAGGGGGAGGTATAAGCAATCAGCCCCAGCATTTT
TRBV15	NA	TRBJ2-1	few	CATRSLDRAGEQFF	TGTGCCACCAGGAGCCTGGACCGGGCGGGTGAGCAGTTCTTC
TRBV4-3	NA	TRBJ2-7	few	CASSRTRGHLGEQYF	TGCGCCAGCAGCCGAACTAGAGGGCATCTTGGCGAGCAGTACTTC
TRBV12-3/TRBV12-4	TRBD1	TRBJ1-1	few	CASTRSGTGGTEAFF	TGTGCCAGCACTAGATCCGGGACAGGGGGCACTGAAGCTTTCTTT
TRBV2	TRBD1	TRBJ1-4	few	CASKPNRGQNEKLFF	TGTGCCAGCAAACCCAACAGGGGGCAGAATGAAAAACTGTTTTTT
TRBV5-1	NA	TRBJ1-1	NA	CASSLGVTVVPEAFF	TGCGCCAGCAGCTTGGGCGTTACGGTTGTCCCTGAAGCTTTCTTT
TRBV5-8	TRBD2	TRBJ2-1	NA	CPSSLVALAGAIDNEQFF	TGTCCCAGCAGCTTGGTAGCACTAGCGGGAGCCATCGACAATGAGCAGTTCTTC
TRBV7-9	NA	TRBJ1-1	NA	CASSLSSLLSTEAFF	TGTGCCAGCAGCCTAAGCTCACTCCTCAGCACTGAAGCTTTCTTT
TRBV20-1	NA	TRBJ1-4	many	CSARDWLPGGEKLFF	TGCAGTGCTAGAGATTGGCTCCCCGGTGGAGAAAAACTGTTTTTT
TRBV4-1	TRBD1	TRBJ2-3	NA	CASSQADRVTDTQYF	TGCGCCAGCAGCCAAGCGGACAGGGTTACAGATACGCAGTATTTT